The rows below give T cell receptor beta chains drawn from one sample of a study of shared clonotypes between healthy human individuals. Produced via immunoSEQ multiplex PCR; TCRdb's table is partial and in-frame only. The table includes more than 850,000 clones, more than 75% detected once. Sequences were obtained from memory CD4+ T cells from PBMCs. Source of these receptors: a man aged 18 to 35 in good health. Some clones in this sample may be carry-over from other donors' samples. Each CDR3 is given with its conserved first and last residue. A D gene is named only where the DNA matches it firmly. Size is omitted from some rows. Given values are once, few, many or a class for expanded clones.

V gene: TRBV28
clone size: few
D gene: .
J gene: TRBJ1-2
CDR3 protein: CASGSGTLNGYTF
CDR3 DNA: TGTGCCAGCGGCTCCGGGACCCTCAACGGCTACACCTTC

V gene: TRBV5-1
clone size: .
D gene: TRBD2
J gene: TRBJ2-7
CDR3 protein: CASSGSGTRSYEQYF
CDR3 DNA: TGCGCCAGCAGCGGATCCGGGACTAGGTCCTACGAGCAGTACTTC

V gene: TRBV27
clone size: .
D gene: .
J gene: TRBJ2-5
CDR3 protein: CASAFEGVPRRQETQYF
CDR3 DNA: TGTGCCAGCGCCTTTGAGGGGGTACCCAGGAGGCAAGAGACCCAGTACTTC

V gene: TRBV7-3
clone size: .
D gene: .
J gene: TRBJ1-1
CDR3 protein: CASSKTAGTNTEAFF
CDR3 DNA: TGTGCCAGCAGTAAAACTGCAGGCACGAACACTGAAGCTTTCTTT

V gene: TRBV7-9
clone size: .
D gene: TRBD1
J gene: TRBJ1-1
CDR3 protein: CASSSRTGGSTAFF
CDR3 DNA: TGTGCCAGCAGCTCACGGACAGGGGGCTCTACCGCTTTCTTT

V gene: TRBV9
clone size: once
D gene: .
J gene: TRBJ2-1
CDR3 protein: CASSVGGGYNEQFF
CDR3 DNA: TGTGCCAGCAGCGTAGGTGGAGGCTACAATGAGCAGTTCTTC

V gene: TRBV2
clone size: .
D gene: TRBD2
J gene: TRBJ2-1
CDR3 protein: CASSGQRDNEQFF
CDR3 DNA: TGTGCCAGCAGTGGACAGCGGGATAATGAGCAGTTCTTC

V gene: TRBV4-1
clone size: .
D gene: .
J gene: TRBJ2-1
CDR3 protein: CASSQDGGGFYYNEQFF
CDR3 DNA: TGCGCCAGCAGCCAAGATGGTGGGGGCTTTTACTACAATGAGCAGTTCTTC

V gene: TRBV19
clone size: .
D gene: TRBD1
J gene: TRBJ2-7
CDR3 protein: CASSTSDRDGEQYF
CDR3 DNA: TGTGCCAGTAGTACCTCGGACAGGGATGGCGAGCAGTACTTC

V gene: TRBV6-6
clone size: .
D gene: TRBD1
J gene: TRBJ1-5
CDR3 protein: CASSPDRGNQPQHF
CDR3 DNA: TGTGCCAGCAGTCCCGACAGGGGGAATCAGCCCCAGCATTTT

V gene: TRBV5-4
clone size: .
D gene: .
J gene: TRBJ1-1
CDR3 protein: CASSLDVRNTEAFF
CDR3 DNA: TGTGCCAGCAGCTTGGATGTCCGGAACACTGAAGCTTTCTTT

V gene: TRBV19
clone size: .
D gene: .
J gene: TRBJ2-7
CDR3 protein: CASSIGDSYEQYF
CDR3 DNA: TGTGCCAGTAGTATCGGGGACTCCTACGAGCAGTACTTC

V gene: TRBV29-1
clone size: .
D gene: TRBD1
J gene: TRBJ2-3
CDR3 protein: CSVRQGTVTDTQYF
CDR3 DNA: TGCAGCGTACGACAGGGGACGGTAACAGATACGCAGTATTTT

V gene: TRBV2
clone size: few
D gene: .
J gene: TRBJ2-3
CDR3 protein: CASRPGPFRGTDTQYF
CDR3 DNA: TGTGCCAGCAGACCGGGGCCCTTCCGCGGCACAGATACGCAGTATTTT

V gene: TRBV7-9
clone size: .
D gene: .
J gene: TRBJ1-2
CDR3 protein: CASSDSRGSGYTF
CDR3 DNA: TGTGCCAGCAGCGACTCAAGGGGGAGTGGCTACACCTTC

V gene: TRBV5-6
clone size: .
D gene: .
J gene: TRBJ1-2
CDR3 protein: CASSFTGASYGYTF
CDR3 DNA: TGTGCCAGCAGCTTCACCGGGGCCTCCTATGGCTACACCTTC

V gene: TRBV29-1
clone size: .
D gene: .
J gene: TRBJ1-1
CDR3 protein: CSAGWVSNTEAFF
CDR3 DNA: TGCAGCGCCGGATGGGTCTCGAACACTGAAGCTTTCTTT

V gene: TRBV28
clone size: .
D gene: .
J gene: TRBJ1-1
CDR3 protein: CASSLLGLMNTEAFF
CDR3 DNA: TGTGCCAGCAGTTTGCTGGGGTTGATGAACACTGAAGCTTTCTTT

V gene: TRBV5-1
clone size: .
D gene: TRBD1
J gene: TRBJ1-2
CDR3 protein: CASSLGDSGYGYTF
CDR3 DNA: TGCGCCAGCAGCTTGGGGGACAGCGGATATGGCTACACCTTC

V gene: TRBV9
clone size: .
D gene: .
J gene: TRBJ2-1
CDR3 protein: CASSPSWEAYNEQFF
CDR3 DNA: TGTGCCAGCAGCCCCAGTTGGGAGGCCTACAATGAGCAGTTCTTC

V gene: TRBV7-9
clone size: .
D gene: .
J gene: TRBJ2-3
CDR3 protein: CASSFAGETDTQYF
CDR3 DNA: TGTGCCAGCAGCTTCGCAGGGGAGACAGATACGCAGTATTTT

V gene: TRBV2
clone size: .
D gene: .
J gene: TRBJ1-5
CDR3 protein: CASSDVVGDQPQHF
CDR3 DNA: TGTGCCAGCAGTGACGTGGTTGGCGATCAGCCCCAGCATTTT

V gene: TRBV2
clone size: few
D gene: .
J gene: TRBJ2-7
CDR3 protein: CASGTDSYEQYF
CDR3 DNA: TGTGCCAGCGGGACGGACAGTTACGAGCAGTACTTC

V gene: TRBV5-6
clone size: .
D gene: TRBD1
J gene: TRBJ1-3
CDR3 protein: CASSYRGRGNTIYF
CDR3 DNA: TGTGCCAGCAGCTACAGGGGAAGAGGAAACACCATATATTTT

V gene: TRBV18
clone size: .
D gene: TRBD1
J gene: TRBJ2-7
CDR3 protein: CASSRTGALTFYEQYF
CDR3 DNA: TGTGCCAGCTCACGAACAGGGGCCCTAACTTTCTACGAGCAGTACTTC

V gene: TRBV27
clone size: .
D gene: TRBD1
J gene: TRBJ1-5
CDR3 protein: CASSASTGGHSNQPQHF
CDR3 DNA: TGTGCCAGCAGTGCCTCGACAGGGGGCCATAGCAATCAGCCCCAGCATTTT

V gene: TRBV4-2
clone size: few
D gene: .
J gene: TRBJ1-1
CDR3 protein: CASSPGGQGVREMNTEAFF
CDR3 DNA: TGTGCCAGCAGCCCCGGAGGGCAGGGAGTTCGGGAAATGAACACTGAAGCTTTCTTT

V gene: TRBV9
clone size: few
D gene: TRBD2
J gene: TRBJ2-3
CDR3 protein: CASSPSGRSSTDTQYF
CDR3 DNA: TGTGCCAGCAGCCCGAGCGGGAGGTCTAGCACAGATACGCAGTATTTT

V gene: TRBV5-5
clone size: .
D gene: TRBD1
J gene: TRBJ1-2
CDR3 protein: CASRPGQGGLGYGYTF
CDR3 DNA: TGTGCCAGCCGTCCGGGACAGGGGGGCCTAGGCTATGGCTACACCTTC

V gene: TRBV2
clone size: .
D gene: .
J gene: TRBJ2-5
CDR3 protein: CASSVKYWQETQYF
CDR3 DNA: TGTGCCAGCAGTGTTAAGTACTGGCAAGAGACCCAGTACTTC

V gene: TRBV4-2
clone size: .
D gene: .
J gene: TRBJ2-3
CDR3 protein: CASSQDERVTDTQYF
CDR3 DNA: TGTGCCAGCAGCCAAGACGAACGAGTCACAGATACGCAGTATTTT

V gene: TRBV5-8
clone size: .
D gene: .
J gene: TRBJ1-1
CDR3 protein: CASSSAPNIHTEAFF
CDR3 DNA: TGTGCCAGCAGCTCCGCCCCTAACATACACACTGAAGCTTTCTTT

V gene: TRBV28
clone size: .
D gene: TRBD1
J gene: TRBJ2-7
CDR3 protein: CASAATGRHHEQYF
CDR3 DNA: TGTGCCAGCGCCGCGACAGGGCGACACCACGAGCAGTACTTC

V gene: TRBV5-3
clone size: .
D gene: TRBD2
J gene: TRBJ2-3
CDR3 protein: CARSLGRAGGSRDTQYF
CDR3 DNA: TGTGCCAGAAGCTTGGGTCGAGCGGGAGGGAGTAGAGATACGCAGTATTTT

V gene: TRBV27
clone size: .
D gene: .
J gene: TRBJ2-5
CDR3 protein: CASSRRQKETQYF
CDR3 DNA: TGTGCCAGCAGCCGCCGACAGAAAGAGACCCAGTACTTC

V gene: TRBV4-1
clone size: once
D gene: .
J gene: TRBJ2-7
CDR3 protein: CASSQDTSPAFDEQYF
CDR3 DNA: TGCGCCAGCAGCCAAGATACATCCCCAGCGTTTGACGAGCAGTACTTC

V gene: TRBV2
clone size: .
D gene: .
J gene: TRBJ2-2
CDR3 protein: CASRDSGAGELFF
CDR3 DNA: TGTGCCAGCAGGGATTCAGGGGCCGGGGAGCTGTTTTTT

V gene: TRBV29-1
clone size: .
D gene: TRBD1
J gene: TRBJ2-2
CDR3 protein: CSVGGTGGNTGELFF
CDR3 DNA: TGCAGCGTTGGAGGGACAGGGGGGAACACCGGGGAGCTGTTTTTT

V gene: TRBV18
clone size: .
D gene: TRBD1
J gene: TRBJ2-7
CDR3 protein: CASSARDRGYEQYF
CDR3 DNA: TGTGCCAGCTCAGCAAGGGACAGGGGTTACGAGCAGTACTTC

V gene: TRBV7-2
clone size: .
D gene: .
J gene: TRBJ1-2
CDR3 protein: CASSFGAENYGYTF
CDR3 DNA: TGTGCCAGCAGCTTCGGCGCAGAAAACTATGGCTACACCTTC

V gene: TRBV7-3
clone size: .
D gene: TRBD1
J gene: TRBJ1-1
CDR3 protein: CASSPEGPQGVGRAFF
CDR3 DNA: TGTGCCAGCAGCCCCGAGGGGCCACAGGGGGTGGGCCGGGCTTTCTTT

V gene: TRBV10-3
clone size: .
D gene: TRBD1
J gene: TRBJ2-2
CDR3 protein: CAISGDRVNTGELFF
CDR3 DNA: TGTGCCATCAGTGGAGACAGGGTGAACACCGGGGAGCTGTTTTTT

V gene: TRBV28
clone size: .
D gene: .
J gene: TRBJ1-6
CDR3 protein: CASDTGGRPISTPLHF
CDR3 DNA: TGTGCCAGCGACACCGGCGGCAGGCCTATATCGACACCCCTCCACTTT

V gene: TRBV7-6
clone size: .
D gene: TRBD2
J gene: TRBJ2-5
CDR3 protein: CASRVEGLAAETQYF
CDR3 DNA: TGTGCCAGCAGGGTAGAGGGACTAGCGGCAGAGACCCAGTACTTC

V gene: TRBV15
clone size: .
D gene: .
J gene: TRBJ2-1
CDR3 protein: CATGRGAGRGDEQFF
CDR3 DNA: TGTGCCACTGGTAGGGGGGCAGGAAGGGGCGATGAGCAGTTCTTC

V gene: TRBV7-2
clone size: .
D gene: .
J gene: TRBJ2-7
CDR3 protein: CASSNTPGSTEQYF
CDR3 DNA: TGTGCCAGCAGTAATACCCCCGGAAGTACAGAGCAGTACTTC

V gene: TRBV6-1
clone size: .
D gene: .
J gene: TRBJ1-5
CDR3 protein: CASSDLGGLGNQPQHF
CDR3 DNA: TGTGCCAGCAGTGACCTCGGGGGCTTGGGCAATCAGCCCCAGCATTTT

V gene: TRBV7-9
clone size: .
D gene: TRBD2
J gene: TRBJ2-1
CDR3 protein: CASSRAGLAGNEQFF
CDR3 DNA: TGTGCCAGCAGCCGAGCGGGACTAGCAGGCAATGAGCAGTTCTTC

V gene: TRBV25-1
clone size: few
D gene: TRBD1
J gene: TRBJ1-4
CDR3 protein: CASSGSGQGKGVSEKLFF
CDR3 DNA: TGTGCCAGCAGTGGGTCCGGACAGGGGAAAGGAGTCAGTGAAAAACTGTTTTTT

V gene: TRBV6-6
clone size: .
D gene: TRBD2
J gene: TRBJ2-2
CDR3 protein: CASSPRGGVRTGELFF
CDR3 DNA: TGTGCCAGCAGCCCCCGTGGGGGGGTGCGCACCGGGGAGCTGTTTTTT

V gene: TRBV28
clone size: .
D gene: .
J gene: TRBJ2-7
CDR3 protein: CASFSGGLTLYEQYF
CDR3 DNA: TGTGCCAGCTTCTCCGGTGGCCTAACTTTATACGAGCAGTACTTC